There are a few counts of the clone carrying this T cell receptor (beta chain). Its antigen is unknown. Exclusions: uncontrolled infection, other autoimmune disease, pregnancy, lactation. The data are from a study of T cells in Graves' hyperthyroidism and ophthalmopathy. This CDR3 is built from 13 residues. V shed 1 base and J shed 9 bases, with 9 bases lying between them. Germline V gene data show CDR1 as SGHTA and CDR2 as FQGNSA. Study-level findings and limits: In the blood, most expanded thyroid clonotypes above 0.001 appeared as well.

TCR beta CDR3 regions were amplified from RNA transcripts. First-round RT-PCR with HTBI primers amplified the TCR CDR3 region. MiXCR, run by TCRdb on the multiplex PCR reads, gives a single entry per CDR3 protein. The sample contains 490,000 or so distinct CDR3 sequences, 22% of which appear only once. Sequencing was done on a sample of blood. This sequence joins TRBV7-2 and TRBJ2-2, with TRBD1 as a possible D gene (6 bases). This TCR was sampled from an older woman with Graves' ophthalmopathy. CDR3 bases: TGTGCCAGCAGCTTAGTCAGGGGCCGGGAGCTGTTTTTT. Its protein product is CASSLVRGRELFF.